Sequencing of this TCR beta chain was carried out in a study of radiotherapy plus CTLA-4 blockade in lung cancer. Method: immunoSEQ multiplex PCR; TCRdb's copy keeps in-frame clones and lacks some. The sample records 75,000 to 95,000 clones, about four fifths being singletons. Germline CDR1 is WNHNN and CDR2 is SYGVQD (reference sequence). The V end was cut by 6 bases, the J end by 1 base, with 6 bases between. The CDR3 sequence is 13 residues long. Broader study findings: Expansion of tumor-derived TCR clones was observed in blood after radiotherapy plus ipilimumab.

Notes on this clone: Its antigen is currently unknown.

The rearrangement links TRBV10-1 to TRBJ2-2; no firm D call. Source: peripheral blood, taken from a patient treated with radiotherapy plus ipilimumab. This TCR was recovered from a human donor with non-small cell lung cancer that progressed on radiotherapy plus ipilimumab. For the CDR3, the DNA is TGCGCCAGCAGCGCCTTGAACACCGGGGAGCTGTTTTTT. Protein sequence: CASSALNTGELFF.